Listed below are T cell receptor beta chains from one sample, sequenced in a study of shared clonotypes between healthy human individuals. Libraries were prepared by immunoSEQ multiplex PCR; TCRdb keeps only in-frame clonotypes and omits some of them. The table has around 650,000 clones, 95% to 97% seen once; the top ten hold less than 0.12%. The sample was naive CD8+ T cells sorted from blood. The receptors originated from a woman aged 25 to 39 in good health. CDR3s include the opening cysteine and the closing phenylalanine or tryptophan. The D gene is left open where the match is weak. Rows give clone size only sometimes, using once, few, many, or a class for an expanded clone.

TRBV5-4	TRBJ2-2	-	-	TGTGCCAGCAGCTTGGGCCTTCTGGACACCGGGGAGCTGTTTTTT	CASSLGLLDTGELFF
TRBV4-1	TRBJ1-1	-	-	TGCGCAGTTGCGGGTAATATCGTGGGTGAAGCTTTCTTT	CAVAGNIVGEAFF
TRBV7-9	TRBJ1-1	-	-	TGTGCCAGCAGCTACGACAGCATGAACACTGAAGCTTTCTTT	CASSYDSMNTEAFF
TRBV11-2	TRBJ2-7	TRBD1	-	TGTGCCAGCAGCTTCGCCGGGACAGGGGCCGAGCAGTACTTC	CASSFAGTGAEQYF
TRBV30	TRBJ2-3	TRBD2	once	TGTGCCTGGAGTCTCGGAGCGGGAGGGCCCAAAGATACGCAGTATTTT	CAWSLGAGGPKDTQYF
TRBV19	TRBJ2-1	-	-	TGTGCCAGTAGTATTGAGGGGGTCTCCTACAATGAGCAGTTCTTC	CASSIEGVSYNEQFF
TRBV12-2	TRBJ1-1	-	-	TGTGCAAGTCGCTTAGCGCTTTGGTCAGGGGAAGTGAACACTGAAGCTTTCTTT	CASRLALWSGEVNTEAFF
TRBV5-6	TRBJ2-2	TRBD2	-	TGTGCCAGCAGCCTAAGTAGCGGGAAGAACACCGGGGAGCTGTTTTTT	CASSLSSGKNTGELFF
TRBV7-9	TRBJ2-1	TRBD2	-	TGTGCCAGCAGCTCCGGGACTAGCGGGTATTTGCAGTTCTTC	CASSSGTSGYLQFF
TRBV4-1	TRBJ2-7	-	-	TGCGCCAGCAGCCAAACGCCAGCGGCCGGAGGGCTCGAGCAGTACTTC	CASSQTPAAGGLEQYF
TRBV4-1	TRBJ2-1	TRBD2	-	TGCGCCAGCAGCCAGGGACTAGCGCGGAGCTCCTACAATGAGCAGTTCTTC	CASSQGLARSSYNEQFF
TRBV5-1	TRBJ2-3	-	-	TGCGCCAGCAGCTTGGACCCGGGAGACGAAGGAGATACGCAGTATTTT	CASSLDPGDEGDTQYF
TRBV5-6	TRBJ1-1	-	-	TGTGCCAGCAGCTGCTGGGACGGGGTGAACACTGAAGCTTTCTTT	CASSCWDGVNTEAFF
TRBV27	TRBJ1-1	-	-	TGTGCCAGCAGTTCGATGGGGACTGAAGCTTTCTTT	CASSSMGTEAFF
TRBV19	TRBJ2-7	-	once	TGTGCCAGTAGTATTAAGGGGGTCGGCTACGAGCAGTACTTC	CASSIKGVGYEQYF
TRBV27	TRBJ2-7	TRBD2	-	TGTGCCAGCAGCCCGAGCGGGGGTCGCTACGAGCAGTACTTC	CASSPSGGRYEQYF
TRBV6-1	TRBJ2-7	-	-	TGTGCCAGCAGTGAAGAGTCGGTTGTTGTGTCTAACCACGAGCAGTACTTC	CASSEESVVVSNHEQYF
TRBV7-9	TRBJ1-4	TRBD1	-	TGTGCCAGCACCACCGGGACAGGGCGGGGTAATGAAAAACTGTTTTTT	CASTTGTGRGNEKLFF
TRBV6-1	TRBJ1-3	-	-	TGTGCCAGCTTGGACGGCTACACCATATATTTT	CASLDGYTIYF
TRBV30	TRBJ2-7	-	-	TGTGCCTGGAGTCCCCTTGTGGACGAGCAGTACTTC	CAWSPLVDEQYF
TRBV6-1	TRBJ2-3	-	-	TGTGCCAGCAGTGGCTTCAGAGATACGCAGTATTTT	CASSGFRDTQYF
TRBV29-1	TRBJ2-7	TRBD2	-	TGCAGCGCCTTCGGGACTAGCGGCTACGAGCAGTACTTC	CSAFGTSGYEQYF
TRBV23-1	TRBJ2-1	-	-	TGCGCCAGCAGTCACTCCAGGGACCAGCGCCGGGATGAGCAGTTCTTC	CASSHSRDQRRDEQFF
TRBV2	TRBJ2-2	-	-	TGTGCCAGCAGTGGGCGGACGGAGCTGTTTTTT	CASSGRTELFF
TRBV5-1	TRBJ2-7	-	-	TGCGCCAGCAGCATAAGAAAGGACGTTACCTACGAGCAGTACTTC	CASSIRKDVTYEQYF
TRBV7-9	TRBJ2-7	TRBD2	few	TGTGCCAGCAGCGCCACTAGCGGACCCTCAGCCTACGAGCAGTACTTC	CASSATSGPSAYEQYF
TRBV25-1	TRBJ2-1	-	once	TGTGCCAGCCTGGGGTCCTCCTACAATGAGCAGTTCTTC	CASLGSSYNEQFF
TRBV5-1	TRBJ2-2	TRBD2	once	TGCGCCAGCAGCTTGCGACTAGCGGGAGGGCCCGGGGAGCTGTTTTTT	CASSLRLAGGPGELFF
TRBV19	TRBJ2-3	TRBD2	-	TGTGCCAGTAGTATCGGGACTAGCGACACAGATACGCAGTATTTT	CASSIGTSDTDTQYF